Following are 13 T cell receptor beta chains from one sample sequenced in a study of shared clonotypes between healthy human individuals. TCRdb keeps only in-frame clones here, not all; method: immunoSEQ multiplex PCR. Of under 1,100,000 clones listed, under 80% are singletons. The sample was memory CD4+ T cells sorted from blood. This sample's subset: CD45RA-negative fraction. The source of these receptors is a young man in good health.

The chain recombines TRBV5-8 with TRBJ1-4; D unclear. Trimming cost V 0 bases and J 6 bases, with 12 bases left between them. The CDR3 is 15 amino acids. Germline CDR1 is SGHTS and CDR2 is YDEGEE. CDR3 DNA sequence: TGTGCCAGCAGCTTGGCCTCTCTTAGTCATGAAAAACTGTTTTTT. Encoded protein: CASSLASLSHEKLFF.

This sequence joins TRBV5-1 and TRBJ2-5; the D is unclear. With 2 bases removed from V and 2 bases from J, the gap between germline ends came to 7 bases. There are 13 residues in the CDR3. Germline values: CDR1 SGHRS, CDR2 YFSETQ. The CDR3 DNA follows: TGCGCCAGCAGCTTTGACCAGCAAGAGACCCAGTACTTC. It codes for CASSFDQQETQYF.

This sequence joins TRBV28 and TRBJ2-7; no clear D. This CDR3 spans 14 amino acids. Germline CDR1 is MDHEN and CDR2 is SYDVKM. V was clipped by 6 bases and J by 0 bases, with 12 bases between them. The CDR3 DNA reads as TGTGCCAGCAGAGGTCCCCGATTCTCCTACGAGCAGTACTTC. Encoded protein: CASRGPRFSYEQYF.

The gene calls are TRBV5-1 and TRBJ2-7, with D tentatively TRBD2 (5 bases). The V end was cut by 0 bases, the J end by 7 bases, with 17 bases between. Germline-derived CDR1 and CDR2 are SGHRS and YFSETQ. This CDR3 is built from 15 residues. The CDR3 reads CASSLAGSISGEQYF. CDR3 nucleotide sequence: TGCGCCAGCAGCTTGGCGGGGTCGATCTCTGGGGAGCAGTACTTC.

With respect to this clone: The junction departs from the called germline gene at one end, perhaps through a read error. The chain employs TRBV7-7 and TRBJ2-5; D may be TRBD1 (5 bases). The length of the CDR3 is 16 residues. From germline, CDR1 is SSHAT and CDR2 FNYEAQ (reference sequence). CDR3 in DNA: TGTGCTAGCAGCTTAGGGGTTCGTGGCTCCCAAGAGACCCAGTACTTC. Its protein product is CASSLGVRGSQETQYF.

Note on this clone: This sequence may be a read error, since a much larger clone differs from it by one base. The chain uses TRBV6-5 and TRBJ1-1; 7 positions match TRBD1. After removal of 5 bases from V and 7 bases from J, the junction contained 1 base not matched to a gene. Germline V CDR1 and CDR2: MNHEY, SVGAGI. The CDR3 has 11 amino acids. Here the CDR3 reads CASSRDSEAFF. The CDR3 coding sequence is TGTGCCAGCAGTCGGGACAGTGAAGCTTTCTTT.

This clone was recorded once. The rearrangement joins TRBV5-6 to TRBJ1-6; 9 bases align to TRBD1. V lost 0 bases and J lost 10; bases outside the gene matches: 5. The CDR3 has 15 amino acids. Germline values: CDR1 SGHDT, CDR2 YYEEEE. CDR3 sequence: CASSLDRGLGSPLHF. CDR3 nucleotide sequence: TGTGCCAGCAGCTTGGACAGGGGGCTTGGCTCACCCCTCCACTTT.

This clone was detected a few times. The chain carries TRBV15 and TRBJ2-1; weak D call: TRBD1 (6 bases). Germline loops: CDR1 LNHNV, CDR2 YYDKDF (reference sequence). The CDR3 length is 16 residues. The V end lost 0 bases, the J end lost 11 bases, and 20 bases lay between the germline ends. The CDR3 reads CATSREGQGTRRQQFF. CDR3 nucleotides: TGTGCCACCAGCAGAGAGGGCCAGGGGACCCGCCGGCAGCAGTTCTTC.

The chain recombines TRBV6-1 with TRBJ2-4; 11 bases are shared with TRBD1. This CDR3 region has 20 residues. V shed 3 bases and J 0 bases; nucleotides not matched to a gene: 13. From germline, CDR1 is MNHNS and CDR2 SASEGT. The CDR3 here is CASSEADRGQRWGAKNIQYF. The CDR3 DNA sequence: TGTGCCAGCAGTGAGGCGGACAGGGGGCAACGATGGGGAGCCAAAAACATTCAGTACTTC.

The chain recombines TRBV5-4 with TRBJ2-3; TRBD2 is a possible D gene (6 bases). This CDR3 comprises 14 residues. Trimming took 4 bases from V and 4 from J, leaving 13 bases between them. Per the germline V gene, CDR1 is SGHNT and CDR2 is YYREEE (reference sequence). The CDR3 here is CASSAKGEADTQYF. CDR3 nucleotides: TGTGCCAGCAGCGCTAAAGGGGAGGCAGATACGCAGTATTTT. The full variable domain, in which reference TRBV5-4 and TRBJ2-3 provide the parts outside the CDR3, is ETGVTQSPTHLIKTRGQQVTLRCSSQSGHNTVSWYQQALGQGPQFIFQYYREEENGRGNFPPRFSGLQFPNYSSELNVNALELDDSALYLCASSAKGEADTQYFGPGTRLTVL.

The CDR3 is CASSFFPAPDTGELFF. The CDR3 nucleotides read TGTGCCAGCAGCTTTTTTCCAGCCCCTGACACCGGGGAGCTGTTTTTT. The chain combines TRBV5-6 with TRBJ2-2, with D unclear. The germline gives CDR1 SGHDT, CDR2 YYEEEE. CDR3 length equals 16 residues. Trimming shortened V by 2 bases and J by 3 bases, and 14 bases separated the two germline ends.

In nucleotides, the CDR3 is TGTGCCACCAGCAGAGATGTGGGGAAAGGGACTGAAGCTTTCTTT. Translation: CATSRDVGKGTEAFF. This chain joins TRBV15 and TRBJ1-1; D is undetermined. Trimming pared 0 bases from V and 5 bases from J, leaving 13 bases between. The CDR3 contains 15 residues. The V gene's germline CDR1 is LNHNV and CDR2 YYDKDF (reference sequence).

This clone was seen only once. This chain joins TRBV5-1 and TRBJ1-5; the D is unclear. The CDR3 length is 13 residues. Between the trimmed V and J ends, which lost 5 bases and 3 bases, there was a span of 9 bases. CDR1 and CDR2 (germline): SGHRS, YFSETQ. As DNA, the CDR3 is TGCGCCAGCAGGGAAGGTGACAATCAGCCCCAGCATTTT. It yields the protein CASREGDNQPQHF.